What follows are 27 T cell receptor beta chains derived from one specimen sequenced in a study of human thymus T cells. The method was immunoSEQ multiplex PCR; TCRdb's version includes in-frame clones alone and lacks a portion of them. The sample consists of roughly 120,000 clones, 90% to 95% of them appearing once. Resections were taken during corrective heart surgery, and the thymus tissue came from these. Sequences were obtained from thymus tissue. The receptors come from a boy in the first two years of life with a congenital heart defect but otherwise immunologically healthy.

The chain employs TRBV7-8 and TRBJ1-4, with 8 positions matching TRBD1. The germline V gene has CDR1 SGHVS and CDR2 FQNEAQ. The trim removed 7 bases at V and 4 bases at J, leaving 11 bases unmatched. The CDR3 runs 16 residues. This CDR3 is CASTFSSDRVNEKLFF. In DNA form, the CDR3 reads TGTGCCAGCACCTTCTCTTCGGACAGGGTTAATGAAAAACTGTTTTTT.

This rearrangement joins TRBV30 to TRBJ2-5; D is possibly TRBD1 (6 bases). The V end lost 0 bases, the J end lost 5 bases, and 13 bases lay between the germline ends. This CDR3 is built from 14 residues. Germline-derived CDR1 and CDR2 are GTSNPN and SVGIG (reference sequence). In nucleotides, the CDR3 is TGTGCCTGGAGTGTACCGGCAGGGGACGAGACCCAGTACTTC. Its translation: CAWSVPAGDETQYF.

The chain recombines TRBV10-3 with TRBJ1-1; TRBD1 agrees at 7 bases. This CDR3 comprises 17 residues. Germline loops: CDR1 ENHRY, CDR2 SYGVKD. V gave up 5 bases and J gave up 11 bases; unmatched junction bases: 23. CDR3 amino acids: CAISLNRTGGGPVRAFF. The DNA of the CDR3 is TGTGCCATCAGTTTAAATCGGACAGGAGGTGGGCCCGTGAGGGCTTTCTTT.

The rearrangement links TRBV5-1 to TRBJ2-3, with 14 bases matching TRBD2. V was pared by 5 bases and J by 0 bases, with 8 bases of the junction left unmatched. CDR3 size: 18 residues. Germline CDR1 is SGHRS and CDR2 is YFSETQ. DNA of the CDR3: TGCGCCAGCAGTCGGACTAGCGGGGGGACGACAAGCACAGATACGCAGTATTTT. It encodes CASSRTSGGTTSTDTQYF.

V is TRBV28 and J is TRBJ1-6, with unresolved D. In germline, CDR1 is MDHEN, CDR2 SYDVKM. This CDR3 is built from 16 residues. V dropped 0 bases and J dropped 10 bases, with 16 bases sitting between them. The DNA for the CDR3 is TGTGCCAGCAGTTTATGGTCTTTCCAGAAAAGATCACCCCTCCACTTT. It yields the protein CASSLWSFQKRSPLHF.

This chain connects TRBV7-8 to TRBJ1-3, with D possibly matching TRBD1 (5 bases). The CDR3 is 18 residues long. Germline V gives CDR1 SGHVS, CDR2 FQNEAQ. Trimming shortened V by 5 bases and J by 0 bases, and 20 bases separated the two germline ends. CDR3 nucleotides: TGTGCCAGCAGCCCCGGGGACCTCCCGATTCGCTCTGGAAACACCATATATTTT. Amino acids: CASSPGDLPIRSGNTIYF.

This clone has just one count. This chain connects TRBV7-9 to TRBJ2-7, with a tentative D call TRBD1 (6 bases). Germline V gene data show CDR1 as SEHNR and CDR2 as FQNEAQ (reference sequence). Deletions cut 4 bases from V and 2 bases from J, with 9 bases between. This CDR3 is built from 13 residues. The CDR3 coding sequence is TGTGCCAGCAGCTACCGGACAGCCTACGAGCAGTACTTC. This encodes CASSYRTAYEQYF.

The CDR3 loop reads CASSSRRQGPALNEKLFF. The CDR3 DNA is TGTGCCAGCAGTTCCAGAAGGCAGGGGCCTGCGCTTAATGAAAAACTGTTTTTT. The chain joins TRBV7-9 to TRBJ1-4, with a possible D match to TRBD1 (6 bases). The CDR3 spans 18 residues. Germline V lookup: CDR1 SEHNR, CDR2 FQNEAQ (reference sequence). V was trimmed by 6 bases and J by 4 bases, leaving 24 bases between them. Together with reference TRBV7-9 and TRBJ1-4, the CDR3 gives the full variable domain: DTGVSQNPRHKITKRGQNVTFRCDPISEHNRLYWYRQTLGQGPEFLTYFQNEAQLEKSRLLSDRFSAERPKGSFSTLEIQRTEQGDSAMYLCASSSRRQGPALNEKLFFGSGTQLSVL.

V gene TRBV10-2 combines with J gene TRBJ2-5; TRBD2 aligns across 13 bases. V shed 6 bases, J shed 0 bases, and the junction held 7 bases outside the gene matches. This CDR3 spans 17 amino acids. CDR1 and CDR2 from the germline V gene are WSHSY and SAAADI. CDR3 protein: CASRHGTSGAYQETQYF. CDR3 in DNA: TGCGCCAGCAGACACGGGACTAGCGGGGCGTACCAAGAGACCCAGTACTTC.

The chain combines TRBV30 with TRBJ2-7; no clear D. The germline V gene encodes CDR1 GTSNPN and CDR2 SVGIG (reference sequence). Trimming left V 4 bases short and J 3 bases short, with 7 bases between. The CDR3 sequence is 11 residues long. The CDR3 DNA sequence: TGTGCCTGGACTGTGGGCTACGAGCAGTACTTC. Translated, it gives CAWTVGYEQYF.

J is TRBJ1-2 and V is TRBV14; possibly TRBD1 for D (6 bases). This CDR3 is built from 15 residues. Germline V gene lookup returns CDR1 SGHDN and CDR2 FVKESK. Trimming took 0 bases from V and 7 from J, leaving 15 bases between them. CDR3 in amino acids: CASSQDGGAVGGYTF. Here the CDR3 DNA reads TGTGCCAGCAGCCAAGATGGGGGGGCGGTTGGTGGCTACACCTTC.

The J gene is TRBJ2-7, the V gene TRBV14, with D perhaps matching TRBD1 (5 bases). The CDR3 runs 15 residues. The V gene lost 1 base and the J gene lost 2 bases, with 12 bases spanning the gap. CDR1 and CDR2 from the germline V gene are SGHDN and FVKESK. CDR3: CASSQAPGITYEQYF. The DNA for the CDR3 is TGTGCCAGCAGCCAAGCCCCAGGGATCACCTACGAGCAGTACTTC.

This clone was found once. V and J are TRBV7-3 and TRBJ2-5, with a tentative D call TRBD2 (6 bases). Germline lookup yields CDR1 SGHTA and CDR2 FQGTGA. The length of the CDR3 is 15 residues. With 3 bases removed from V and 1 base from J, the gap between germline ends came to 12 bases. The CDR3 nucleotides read TGTGCCAGCAGCTTTATCGGGGGACCCCAAGAGACCCAGTACTTC. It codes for CASSFIGGPQETQYF.

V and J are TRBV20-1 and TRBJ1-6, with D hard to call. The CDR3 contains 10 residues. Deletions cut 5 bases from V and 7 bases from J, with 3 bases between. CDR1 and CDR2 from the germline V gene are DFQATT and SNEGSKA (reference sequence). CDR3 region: CSALNSPLHF. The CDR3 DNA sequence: TGCAGTGCTTTGAATTCACCCCTCCACTTT.

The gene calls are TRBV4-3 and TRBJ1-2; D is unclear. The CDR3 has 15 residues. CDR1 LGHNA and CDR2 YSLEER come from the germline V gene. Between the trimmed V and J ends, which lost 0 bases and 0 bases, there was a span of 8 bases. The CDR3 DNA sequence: TGCGCCAGCAGCCAAGATTGGGATACTAACTATGGCTACACCTTC. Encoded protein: CASSQDWDTNYGYTF.

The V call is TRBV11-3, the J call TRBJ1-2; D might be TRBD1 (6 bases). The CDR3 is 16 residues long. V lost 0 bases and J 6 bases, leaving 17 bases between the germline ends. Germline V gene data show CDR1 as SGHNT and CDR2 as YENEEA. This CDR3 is CASSLDFGGRDDGYTF. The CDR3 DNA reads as TGTGCCAGCAGCTTAGATTTCGGGGGGCGCGATGATGGCTACACCTTC.

As DNA, the CDR3 is TGTGCCAGCAGCCAAACAGGGAATCTGGGAAACACCATATATTTT. Translated: CASSQTGNLGNTIYF. The V and J genes are TRBV5-5 and TRBJ1-3, with D maybe TRBD1 (6 bases). Germline CDR1 and CDR2: SGHKS and YYEKEE (reference sequence). Trimming shortened V by 4 bases and J by 4 bases, and 15 bases separated the two germline ends. The length of the CDR3 is 15 residues.

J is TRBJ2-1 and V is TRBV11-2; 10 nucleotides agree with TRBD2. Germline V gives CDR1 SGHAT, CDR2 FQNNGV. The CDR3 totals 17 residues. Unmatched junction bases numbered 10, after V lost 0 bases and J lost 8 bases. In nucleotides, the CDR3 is TGTGCCAGCAGCTTAGAGGCTAGCGGGGGAAGGACGGATGAGCAGTTCTTC. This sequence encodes CASSLEASGGRTDEQFF.

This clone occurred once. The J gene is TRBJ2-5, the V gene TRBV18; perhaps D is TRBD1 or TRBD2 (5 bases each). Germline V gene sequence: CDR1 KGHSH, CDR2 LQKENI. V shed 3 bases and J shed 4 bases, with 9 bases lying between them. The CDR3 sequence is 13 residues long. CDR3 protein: CASSPPGAETQYF. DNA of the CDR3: TGTGCCAGCTCACCCCCCGGGGCAGAGACCCAGTACTTC.

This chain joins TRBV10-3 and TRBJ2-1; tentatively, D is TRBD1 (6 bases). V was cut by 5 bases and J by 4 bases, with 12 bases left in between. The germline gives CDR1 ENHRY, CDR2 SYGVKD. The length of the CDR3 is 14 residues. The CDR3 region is CAISRDTSYNEQFF. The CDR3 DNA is TGTGCCATCAGTCGGGACACCTCGTACAATGAGCAGTTCTTC.

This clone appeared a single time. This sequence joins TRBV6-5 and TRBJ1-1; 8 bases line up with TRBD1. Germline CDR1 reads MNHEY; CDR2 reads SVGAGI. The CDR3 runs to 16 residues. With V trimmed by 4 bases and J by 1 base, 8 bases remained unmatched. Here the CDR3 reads CASSSNRTGPNTEAFF. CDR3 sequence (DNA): TGTGCCAGCAGTTCAAATCGGACAGGGCCGAACACTGAAGCTTTCTTT.

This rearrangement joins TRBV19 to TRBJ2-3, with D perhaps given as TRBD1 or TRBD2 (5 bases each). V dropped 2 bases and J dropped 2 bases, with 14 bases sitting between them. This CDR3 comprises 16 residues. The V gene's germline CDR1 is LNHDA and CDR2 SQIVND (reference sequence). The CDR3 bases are TGTGCCAGTAGTATAATGTGGGACCCCTACACAGATACGCAGTATTTT. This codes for CASSIMWDPYTDTQYF.

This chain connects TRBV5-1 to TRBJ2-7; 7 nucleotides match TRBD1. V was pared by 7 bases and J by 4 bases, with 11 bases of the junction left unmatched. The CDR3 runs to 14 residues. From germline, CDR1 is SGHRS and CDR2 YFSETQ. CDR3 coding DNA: TGCGCCAGCTCTCCGGGACAGCTTAATTACGAGCAGTACTTC. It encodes CASSPGQLNYEQYF.

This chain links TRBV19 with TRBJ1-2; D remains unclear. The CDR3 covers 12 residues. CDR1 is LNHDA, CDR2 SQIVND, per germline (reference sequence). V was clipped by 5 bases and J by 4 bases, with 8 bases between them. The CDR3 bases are TGTGCCAGTAGTTGGGTGGGCTATGGCTACACCTTC. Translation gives CASSWVGYGYTF.

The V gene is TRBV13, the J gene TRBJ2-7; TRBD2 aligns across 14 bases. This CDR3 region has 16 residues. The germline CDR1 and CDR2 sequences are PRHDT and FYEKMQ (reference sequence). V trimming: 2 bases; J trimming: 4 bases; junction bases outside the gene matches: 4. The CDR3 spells CASSLRTSGGWYEQYF. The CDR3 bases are TGTGCCAGCAGCTTAAGGACTAGCGGGGGGTGGTACGAGCAGTACTTC.

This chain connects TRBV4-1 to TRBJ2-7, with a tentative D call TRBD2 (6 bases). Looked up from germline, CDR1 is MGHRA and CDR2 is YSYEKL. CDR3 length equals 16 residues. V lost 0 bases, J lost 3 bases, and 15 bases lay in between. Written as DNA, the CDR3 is TGCGCCAGCAGCCAAGAAGACACGGGGGACCTCTACGAGCAGTACTTC. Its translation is CASSQEDTGDLYEQYF.

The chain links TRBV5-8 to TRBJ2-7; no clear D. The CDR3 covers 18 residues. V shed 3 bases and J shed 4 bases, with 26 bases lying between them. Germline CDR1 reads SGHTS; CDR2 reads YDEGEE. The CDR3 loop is CASSSYRLGKGRNYEQYF. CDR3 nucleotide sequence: TGTGCCAGCAGCTCCTACCGACTTGGGAAAGGACGAAATTACGAGCAGTACTTC.